This T cell receptor beta chain was sequenced for a study of spatial heterogeneity in lung cancer. Time point in this sample: blood at routine non-recurrence follow-up after resection. TCRdb itself ran the 5' RACE reads through MiXCR, one entry per CDR3 protein. This sample yields around 10,000 distinct CDR3 sequences, of which about a fifth are seen a single time; around 43% belongs to the top ten. CDR1 ENHRY and CDR2 SYGVKD come from the germline V gene. The CDR3 has 14 residues. Trimming removed 3 bases from V and 2 bases from J, with 10 bases in between. The sequence came from a male donor with early-stage non-small cell lung cancer. The source material was PBMCs, sampled at follow-up. V and J are TRBV10-3 and TRBJ2-5; D could derive from TRBD1 or TRBD2 (5 bases each). CDR3 sequence reads: CAISDGAEQETQYF. The CDR3, as DNA: TGTGCCATCAGTGACGGGGCGGAACAAGAGACCCAGTACTTC.